Following are 27 T cell receptor beta chains from one sample sequenced in a study of cytomegalovirus exposure and HLA in healthy donors. The PCR used 60 Vbeta and 13 Jbeta primers. Sequenced by immunoSEQ multiplex PCR; TCRdb stores in-frame clones only, minus some. The sample yields about 140,000 clones, 79% seen once. The sequencing sample was made of PBMCs. All receptors come from a man between 18 and 29 years old in good health and CMV-seronegative.

The genes are TRBV18 and TRBJ1-6; no clear D. There are 15 residues in the CDR3. Trimming left V 3 bases short and J 4 bases short, with 10 bases between. From germline, CDR1 is KGHSH and CDR2 LQKENI. The CDR3 DNA reads as TGTGCCAGCTCACCGGTCCCAACTTATAATTCACCCCTCCACTTT. Translation: CASSPVPTYNSPLHF.

The chain employs TRBV2 and TRBJ1-2; the D gene is possibly TRBD1 (5 bases). The germline V gene encodes CDR1 SNHLY and CDR2 FYNNEI. Trimming shortened V by 7 bases and J by 4 bases, and 13 bases separated the two germline ends. The CDR3 loop spans 13 amino acids. CDR3 amino acids: CASKRDSTYGYTF. The DNA of the CDR3 is TGTGCCAGCAAGCGAGACAGCACCTATGGCTACACCTTC.

This sequence joins TRBV30 and TRBJ1-4; the match to TRBD1 covers 11 bases. CDR1 and CDR2 (germline): GTSNPN, SVGIG (reference sequence). The CDR3 length is 20 residues. V trimming: 0 bases; J trimming: 0 bases; junction bases outside the gene matches: 12. CDR3 bases: TGTGCCTGGAGTGTCGGATTCCGGGACAGGGGGACCGCAACTAATGAAAAACTGTTTTTT. It codes for CAWSVGFRDRGTATNEKLFF.

The chain carries TRBV12-5 and TRBJ1-5; D remains unclear. Germline V lookup: CDR1 LGHNT, CDR2 FRNRAP. V was trimmed by 1 base and J by 4 bases, leaving 5 bases between them. CDR3 length: 13 residues. The CDR3 sequence is CASGLGLNQPQHF. The CDR3 coding sequence is TGTGCTAGTGGTTTGGGTCTAAATCAGCCCCAGCATTTT.

This chain connects TRBV7-2 to TRBJ1-6; D may be TRBD1 (6 bases). The V end lost 7 bases, the J end lost 7 bases, and 11 bases lay between the germline ends. From germline, CDR1 is SGHTA and CDR2 FQGNSA. CDR3 length: 13 amino acids. The CDR3 region is CASKDRSNSPLHF. CDR3 coding DNA: TGTGCCAGCAAAGACAGGTCCAATTCACCCCTCCACTTT.

The V gene is TRBV4-3, the J gene TRBJ1-2; D remains unclear. Trimming removed 1 base from V and 2 bases from J, with 11 bases in between. The CDR3 is 15 residues long. Germline CDR1 and CDR2: LGHNA and YSLEER. The CDR3 region has the DNA TGCGCCAGCAGCCAAGGCAGCGGATCGAACTATGGCTACACCTTC. Amino acids: CASSQGSGSNYGYTF.

The chain couples TRBV19 to TRBJ2-7; D is undetermined. The ends were cut back, 1 base at V and 2 bases at J, with 12 bases in the middle. The germline CDR1 and CDR2 sequences are LNHDA and SQIVND (reference sequence). This CDR3 has 15 amino acids. This CDR3 reads CASSIGQRLTYEQYF. The CDR3 DNA sequence: TGTGCCAGTAGTATAGGGCAGCGACTCACCTACGAGCAGTACTTC.

The rearrangement joins TRBV6-6 to TRBJ1-2; D remains ambiguous. The V gene's germline CDR1 is MNHNY and CDR2 SVGAGI (reference sequence). Between the trimmed V and J ends, which lost 1 base and 1 base, there was a span of 7 bases. The CDR3 runs to 14 residues. The CDR3 reads CASSYWPDNYGYTF. The DNA of the CDR3 is TGTGCCAGCAGTTACTGGCCAGATAACTATGGCTACACCTTC.

Note on this clone: Its ends do not fully match the called genes, so a read error is possible. The V and J genes are TRBV5-8 and TRBJ2-1, with D uncertain. The CDR3 sequence is 9 residues long. Germline V CDR1 and CDR2: SGHTS, YDEGEE. CDR3 sequence: CASSLLPLF. The CDR3 DNA reads as TGTGCCAGCAGCCTACTACCCCTCTTC.

In its sample, this clone was seen once. A read error may account for a junction end that differs from germline. The chain joins TRBV5-6 to TRBJ2-7; 8 nucleotides match TRBD1. The CDR3 covers 17 residues. Germline-derived CDR1 and CDR2 are SGHDT and YYEEEE. As DNA, the CDR3 is TGTACCAGCAGCGGATTCCGAACTGACAGGGGCAGCTACGAGCAGTACTTC. Its protein product is CTSSGFRTDRGSYEQYF.

The chain couples TRBV4-2 to TRBJ2-1; TRBD1 agrees at 9 bases. The CDR3 runs 15 residues. CDR1 and CDR2 (germline): LGHNA, YNFKEQ. V dropped 4 bases and J dropped 2; count of bases not matched to a gene: 3. The CDR3 here is CASSRTGGAYNEQFF. The CDR3 DNA reads as TGTGCCAGCAGCCGAACAGGGGGCGCCTACAATGAGCAGTTCTTC.

This clone was found once. The chain couples TRBV25-1 to TRBJ2-5; 9 bases match TRBD1. CDR3 length: 16 amino acids. V lost 3 bases and J lost 4; bases outside the gene matches: 9. Germline V lookup: CDR1 MGHDK, CDR2 SYGVNS. DNA for the CDR3: TGTGCCAGCAGTGAGGACCGGGACAGGGTCGGAGAGACCCAGTACTTC. This sequence encodes CASSEDRDRVGETQYF.

The V and J genes are TRBV5-1 and TRBJ2-5, with D maybe TRBD2 (6 bases). The CDR3 runs 15 residues. Per germline, CDR1 SGHRS and CDR2 YFSETQ. Trimming cost V 4 bases and J 5 bases, with 18 bases left between them. The CDR3 DNA sequence: TGCGCCAGCAGCCCGGGACTTTCCACGGTGGAGACCCAGTACTTC. The encoded protein is CASSPGLSTVETQYF. Looking up the rest from reference TRBV5-1 and TRBJ2-5 gives the full variable domain: KAGVTQTPRYLIKTRGQQVTLSCSPISGHRSVSWYQQTPGQGLQFLFEYFSETQRNKGNFPGRFSGRQFSNSRSEMNVSTLELGDSALYLCASSPGLSTVETQYFGPGTRLLVL.

The V and J genes are TRBV5-1 and TRBJ2-3, with 9 bases lining up with TRBD1. Trimming at V came to 4 bases and at J to 2 bases, leaving 11 bases not matched to a gene. The CDR3 sequence is 17 residues long. Germline CDR1 reads SGHRS; CDR2 reads YFSETQ. The CDR3 bases are TGCGCCAGCAGCGTAGTTTCCGGGACAGGGACCACAGATACGCAGTATTTT. It is translated as CASSVVSGTGTTDTQYF.

This chain connects TRBV19 to TRBJ2-7; tentative D call: TRBD2 (6 bases). The V and J ends lost 5 bases and 4 bases respectively, with 12 bases between them. The length of the CDR3 is 13 residues. Germline CDR1 LNHDA, CDR2 SQIVND (reference sequence). The CDR3 DNA follows: TGTGCCAGTAGTCCCACTCTAGCGTACGAGCAGTACTTC. Residues: CASSPTLAYEQYF.

CDR3 sequence: CASSMVGAGSYEQYF. CDR3 nucleotide sequence: TGTGCCAGTAGTATGGTGGGGGCAGGGAGCTACGAGCAGTACTTC. The chain links TRBV19 to TRBJ2-7, with a weak D call TRBD1 (6 bases). Germline-derived CDR1 and CDR2 are LNHDA and SQIVND (reference sequence). Trimming left V 3 bases short and J 3 bases short, with 15 bases between. The CDR3 has 15 residues.

The chain has TRBV7-6 and TRBJ1-2; D call uncertain. In germline, CDR1 is SGHVS, CDR2 FNYEAQ. V was shortened by 5 bases and J by 4 bases, with 8 bases between the two germline ends. The CDR3 sequence is 12 residues long. The CDR3 DNA follows: TGTGCCAGCAGCCGCCGACTCTATGGCTACACCTTC. This codes for CASSRRLYGYTF.

J is TRBJ2-7 and V is TRBV5-1, with TRBD2 matching over 11 bases. J gave up 7 bases and V 2 bases, and 5 bases lay outside the gene matches. The germline gives CDR1 SGHRS, CDR2 YFSETQ. The CDR3 is 14 residues long. The DNA of the CDR3 is TGCGCCAGCAGCTTAATAGCGGGGGGGGATGAGCAGTACTTC. Its translation: CASSLIAGGDEQYF.

CDR3 nucleotide sequence: TGTGCCACCCAGACAGCCTCCTACGAGCAGTACTTC. Protein product: CATQTASYEQYF. This chain uses TRBV2 with TRBJ2-7; D possibly corresponds to TRBD1 (5 bases). V lost 10 bases and J lost 0, with 10 bases in between. The CDR3 runs 12 residues. CDR1 and CDR2 (germline): SNHLY, FYNNEI.

The J gene is TRBJ1-6, the V gene TRBV7-8, with D hard to call. Germline CDR1 SGHVS, CDR2 FQNEAQ. Trimming left V 2 bases short and J 10 bases short, with 9 bases between. The CDR3 totals 13 residues. This chain's CDR3 is CASSLWNGSPLHF. In DNA form, the CDR3 reads TGTGCCAGCAGCTTATGGAACGGGTCACCCCTCCACTTT. Complete variable domain (other parts from reference TRBV7-8 and TRBJ1-6): GAGVSQSPRYKVAKRGQDVALRCDPISGHVSLFWYQQALGQGPEFLTYFQNEAQLDKSGLPSDRFFAERPEGSVSTLKIQRTQQEDSAVYLCASSLWNGSPLHFGNGTRLTVT.

The gene calls are TRBV14 and TRBJ1-1; 7 nucleotides match TRBD1. CDR3 length: 15 residues. The germline V gene encodes CDR1 SGHDN and CDR2 FVKESK. The V and J ends lost 7 bases and 1 base, in that order; junction bases with no gene match: 9. Written as DNA, the CDR3 is TGTGCCAGCACCATAGGGGGCAGGGGGAACACTGAAGCTTTCTTT. It translates to CASTIGGRGNTEAFF.

The chain joins TRBV18 to TRBJ2-3; D unclear. The germline V gene encodes CDR1 KGHSH and CDR2 LQKENI. V was shortened by 2 bases and J by 0 bases, with 6 bases between the two germline ends. The CDR3 covers 14 residues. This CDR3 reads CASSPSQSTDTQYF. The CDR3 nucleotides are TGTGCCAGCTCACCAAGCCAAAGCACAGATACGCAGTATTTT.

The CDR3 protein is CASSDAHGEGYGYTF. The CDR3 DNA reads TGTGCCAGCAGTGATGCCCACGGAGAAGGCTATGGCTACACCTTC. The chain employs TRBV6-4 and TRBJ1-2; D not certain. V lost 3 bases and J lost 4, with 15 bases in between. CDR1 MRHNA and CDR2 SNTAGT come from the germline V gene. This CDR3 spans 15 amino acids.

The chain employs TRBV7-3 and TRBJ2-1; a possible D gene is TRBD2 (5 bases). The V end was cut by 5 bases, the J end by 7 bases, with 12 bases between. The CDR3 extends over 13 amino acids. Germline CDR1 reads SGHTA; CDR2 reads FQGTGA. In DNA, the CDR3 is TGTGCCAGCAGCCCCGATGGCGGGAATGAGCAGTTCTTC. Its translation is CASSPDGGNEQFF.

In nucleotides, the CDR3 is TGCGCCAGCAGCTTGGGAGTCCTCGCTTTCACAGATACGCAGTATTTT. Protein product: CASSLGVLAFTDTQYF. V gene TRBV5-1 combines with J gene TRBJ2-3; D is ambiguous. The germline gives CDR1 SGHRS, CDR2 YFSETQ. The CDR3 length is 16 residues. V was trimmed by 0 bases and J by 2 bases, leaving 13 bases between them.

The chain combines TRBV6-1 with TRBJ1-1; D is unclear. V was clipped by 4 bases and J by 5 bases, with 5 bases between them. The CDR3 is 11 residues long. Germline CDR1 reads MNHNS; CDR2 reads SASEGT. The CDR3 DNA reads TGTGCCAGCAGTGCGACAACTGAAGCTTTCTTT. Protein sequence: CASSATTEAFF.

The chain carries TRBV7-9 and TRBJ1-1; D may be TRBD1 (5 bases). Looked up from germline, CDR1 is SEHNR and CDR2 is FQNEAQ (reference sequence). The CDR3 sequence is 11 residues long. V lost 8 bases to trimming and J lost 8 bases, with 12 bases between them. This chain's CDR3 is CASAGDPEAFF. The CDR3 bases are TGTGCCAGCGCGGGGGACCCCGAAGCTTTCTTT.